This T cell receptor (beta chain) was observed in a study of T-cell memory formation after mild COVID-19. On this clonotype: Its antigen is not known.

TCRdb independently ran MiXCR on the 5' RACE reads; one entry per CDR3 protein. The sample gives a few hundred thousand distinct CDR3 sequences, 20% to 25% of which show up once; around 12% is in the top ten. Whole-study findings and limits: Largely, contracting CD4+ clones fell within CM and EM, and contracting CD8+ clones within EMRA. Day 15 to 85 contractors were CD4/CD8 balanced; later expanders leaned CD4+.

This CDR3 region has 15 residues. Germline-derived CDR1 and CDR2 are LNHDA and SQIVND (reference sequence). Between the trimmed V and J ends, which lost 2 bases and 0 bases, there was a span of 5 bases. Sample: PBMCs or a T cell subset sorted from them (not recorded which). The origin of this receptor is an adult woman who had mild COVID-19 (a few samples of this study predate the infection). Cell type and time point are not known. V is TRBV19 and J is TRBJ2-6; no clear D gene. CDR3 residues: CASSILDSGANVLTF. The CDR3 nucleotides are TGTGCCAGTAGTATACTGGACTCTGGGGCCAACGTCCTGACTTTC.